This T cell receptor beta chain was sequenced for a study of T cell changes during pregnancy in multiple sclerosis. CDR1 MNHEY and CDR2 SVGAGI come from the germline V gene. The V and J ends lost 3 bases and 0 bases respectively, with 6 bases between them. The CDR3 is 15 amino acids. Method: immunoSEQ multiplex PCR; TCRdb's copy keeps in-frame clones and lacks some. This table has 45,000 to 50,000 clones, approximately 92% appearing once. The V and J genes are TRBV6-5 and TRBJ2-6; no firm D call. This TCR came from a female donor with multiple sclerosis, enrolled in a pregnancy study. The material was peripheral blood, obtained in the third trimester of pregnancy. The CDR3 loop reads CASSYLFSGANVLTF. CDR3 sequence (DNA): TGTGCCAGCAGTTATTTATTCTCTGGGGCCAACGTCCTGACTTTC.